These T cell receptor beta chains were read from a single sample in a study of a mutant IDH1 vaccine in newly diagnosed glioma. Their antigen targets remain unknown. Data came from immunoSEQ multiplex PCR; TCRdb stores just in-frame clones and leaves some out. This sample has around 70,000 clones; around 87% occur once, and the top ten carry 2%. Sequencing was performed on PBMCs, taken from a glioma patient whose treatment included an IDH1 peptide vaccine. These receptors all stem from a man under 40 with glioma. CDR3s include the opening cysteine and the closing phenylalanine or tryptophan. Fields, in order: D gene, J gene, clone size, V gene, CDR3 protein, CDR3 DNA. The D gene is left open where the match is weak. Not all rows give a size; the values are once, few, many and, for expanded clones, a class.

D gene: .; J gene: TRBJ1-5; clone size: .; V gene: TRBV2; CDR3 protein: CASSFADSSGQPQHF; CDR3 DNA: TGTGCCAGCAGTTTCGCGGACAGTTCGGGTCAGCCCCAGCATTTT
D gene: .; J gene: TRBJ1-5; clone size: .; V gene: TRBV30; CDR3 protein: CAWSVWPRPQHF; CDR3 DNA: TGTGCCTGGAGTGTCTGGCCTCGGCCCCAGCATTTT
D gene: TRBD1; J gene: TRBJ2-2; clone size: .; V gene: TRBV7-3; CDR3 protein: CASSGTASTGELFF; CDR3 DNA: TGTGCCAGCAGCGGGACAGCAAGTACCGGGGAGCTGTTTTTT
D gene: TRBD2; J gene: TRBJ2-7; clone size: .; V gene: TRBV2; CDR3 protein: CASIPPRTSGRYEQYF; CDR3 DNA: TGTGCCAGCATACCCCCACGGACTAGCGGGAGATACGAGCAGTACTTC
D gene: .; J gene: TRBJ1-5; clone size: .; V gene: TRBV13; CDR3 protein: CASSMGRGSNQPQHF; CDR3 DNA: TGTGCCAGCAGCATGGGGAGGGGTAGCAATCAGCCCCAGCATTTT
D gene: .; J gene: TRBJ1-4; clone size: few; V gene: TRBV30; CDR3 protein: CAWSAPLATNEKLFF; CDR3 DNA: TGTGCCTGGAGCGCCCCGCTGGCAACTAATGAAAAACTGTTTTTT
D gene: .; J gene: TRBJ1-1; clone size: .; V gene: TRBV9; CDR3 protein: CASSGLGDTTNEAFF; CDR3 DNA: TGTGCCAGCAGCGGCCTTGGGGACACCACTAACGAAGCTTTCTTT
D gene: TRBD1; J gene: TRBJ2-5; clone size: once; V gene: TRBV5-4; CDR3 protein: CASTEQGKETQYF; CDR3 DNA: TGTGCCAGCACTGAACAGGGGAAAGAGACCCAGTACTTC
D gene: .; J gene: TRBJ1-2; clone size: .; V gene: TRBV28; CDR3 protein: CATHGPVGLNYGYTF; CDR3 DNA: TGTGCCACCCACGGCCCCGTTGGGCTTAACTATGGCTACACCTTC
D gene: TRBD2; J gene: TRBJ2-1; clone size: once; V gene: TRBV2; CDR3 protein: CASKAGGLNEQFF; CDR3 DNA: TGTGCCAGCAAAGCGGGGGGGCTGAATGAGCAGTTCTTC
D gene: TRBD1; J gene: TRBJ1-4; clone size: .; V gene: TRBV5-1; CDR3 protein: CASSAGQGHNEKLFF; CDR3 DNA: TGCGCCAGCAGCGCAGGACAGGGCCATAATGAAAAACTGTTTTTT
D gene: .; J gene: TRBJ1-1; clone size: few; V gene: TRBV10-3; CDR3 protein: CAISKGEAEAFF; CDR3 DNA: TGTGCCATCAGTAAAGGGGAGGCTGAAGCTTTCTTT
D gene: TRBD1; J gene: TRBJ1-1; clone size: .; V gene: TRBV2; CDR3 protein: CASKGTGMNTEAFF; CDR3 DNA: TGTGCCAGCAAAGGGACAGGGATGAACACTGAAGCTTTCTTT
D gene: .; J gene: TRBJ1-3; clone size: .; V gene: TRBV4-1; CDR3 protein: CASSQGPQGPSGNTIYF; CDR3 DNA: TGCGCCAGCAGCCAAGGTCCGCAGGGCCCCTCAGGAAACACCATATATTTT
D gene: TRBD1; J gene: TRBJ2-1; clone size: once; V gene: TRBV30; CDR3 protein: CAWSKGDSSYNEQFF; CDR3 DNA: TGTGCCTGGAGTAAGGGGGACAGCTCCTACAATGAGCAGTTCTTC
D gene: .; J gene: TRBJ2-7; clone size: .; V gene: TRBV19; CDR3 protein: CASSRDHYEQYF; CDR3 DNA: TGTGCCAGTAGTAGGGACCACTACGAGCAGTACTTC
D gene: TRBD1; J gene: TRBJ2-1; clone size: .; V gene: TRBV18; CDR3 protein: CASSFGQGRGNEQFF; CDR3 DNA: TGTGCCAGCTCATTCGGACAGGGGAGAGGCAATGAGCAGTTCTTC
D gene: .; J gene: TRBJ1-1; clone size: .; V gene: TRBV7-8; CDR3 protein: CASSLTGGSHTEAFF; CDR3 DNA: TGTGCCAGCAGCTTGACTGGGGGGAGTCACACTGAAGCTTTCTTT
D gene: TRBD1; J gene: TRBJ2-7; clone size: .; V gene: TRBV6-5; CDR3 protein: CASRKRDRYYEQYF; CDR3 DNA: TGTGCCAGCAGGAAACGGGACAGATATTACGAGCAGTACTTC
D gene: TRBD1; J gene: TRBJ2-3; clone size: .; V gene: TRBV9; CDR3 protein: CASSVGTGGITDTQYF; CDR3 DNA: TGTGCCAGCAGCGTAGGGACAGGGGGCATTACAGATACGCAGTATTTT